These 12 T cell receptor beta chains were sequenced from one sample in a study of tumor-infiltrating lymphocytes in primary liver carcinoma. Germline DNA was also extracted, while the blood RNA originated from unsorted whole blood. Total RNA amounting to about 520 ng was the source from which TCR beta cDNA was made with a constant-region primer. What produced the TCR beta libraries was three nested multiplex PCR rounds using slightly modified ARM-PCR. Researchers ran the first two PCR rounds for approximately 10 cycles each with TRBV1-TRBV30 forward primers and a C-beta reverse primer. TCRdb re-derived calls from the multiplex PCR reads in MiXCR, one entry per CDR3 protein. This sample has fewer than 350,000 distinct CDR3 sequences, with approximately 60% found just once. The sample consisted of peripheral blood. Every receptor here comes from a middle-aged man with primary liver carcinoma and hepatitis B virus infection.

Points on this clonotype: One end of the junction varies from germline; a read error may be responsible. The V gene is TRBV29-1, the J gene TRBJ2-7; no reliable D call. Per the germline V gene, CDR1 is SQVTM and CDR2 is ANQGSEA. The CDR3 runs 11 residues. The CDR3 nucleotides are TGCAGCGTTGAAAAGGCTTACGGGCAGTACTTC. It specifies CSVEKAYGQYF.

About this clonotype: A read error may explain this, as a much larger clone is one base away. The V gene is TRBV5-6, the J gene TRBJ1-1; a weak D match, TRBD1 (6 bases). In germline, CDR1 is SGHDT, CDR2 YYEEEE. The CDR3 covers 14 residues. CDR3: CAISSRTVPTEAFF. In DNA, the CDR3 is TGTGCCATCAGCTCACGGACAGTCCCCACTGAAGCTTTCTTT.

There are many counts of this clonotype. J is TRBJ2-3 and V is TRBV6-6; no firm D call. V lost 6 bases to trimming and J lost 5 bases, with 9 bases between them. This CDR3 spans 12 amino acids. Germline V gene lookup returns CDR1 MNHNY and CDR2 SVGAGI (reference sequence). The CDR3 DNA is TGTGCCAGCAGGAGATTACGAGATACGCAGTATTTT. This encodes CASRRLRDTQYF.

For this clonotype: It may be a read error: a sequence one base away is much more abundant. This chain links TRBV6-1 with TRBJ1-4, with 10 bases matching TRBD1. V was clipped by 4 bases and J by 5 bases; unmatched bases: 1. This CDR3 contains 14 residues. The germline CDR1 and CDR2 sequences are MNHNS and SASEGT. The DNA for the CDR3 is TGTGCCAGCAGTGTGGACAGGGGGAATGAAAAACTGTTTTTT. Translated: CASSVDRGNEKLFF.

This clonotype came up many times. The J gene is TRBJ2-1, the V gene TRBV6-5; no clear D gene. CDR1 is MNHEY, CDR2 SVGAGI, per germline. V was trimmed by 5 bases and J by 3 bases, leaving 8 bases between them. The CDR3 is made up of 13 amino acids. The CDR3 nucleotides read TGTGCCAGCAGTAATCATTACTACAATGAGCAGTTCTTC. Protein sequence: CASSNHYYNEQFF.

As regards this clonotype: This may be a read error: a much more frequent sequence differs by one nucleotide. The V gene is TRBV12-3 or TRBV12-4, the J gene TRBJ2-3; D is unclear. The CDR3 has 13 amino acids. Here the CDR3 reads CTSSPRLADTQYF. In DNA, the CDR3 is TGTACCAGCAGTCCCAGACTCGCGGATACGCAGTATTTT.

The chain combines TRBV28 with TRBJ1-5, with 7 bases aligning to TRBD1. The ends lost 1 base at V and 0 bases at J; junction bases unmatched: 3. CDR1 and CDR2 (germline): MDHEN, SYDVKM. The CDR3 sequence is 16 residues long. The DNA of the CDR3 is TGTGCCAGCAGTTTATTTGGGACAGTTAGCAATCAGCCCCAGCATTTT. Its translation: CASSLFGTVSNQPQHF.

This clonotype was seen a few times. The J gene is TRBJ2-7, the V gene TRBV5-6, with 9 bases identical to TRBD2. The junction had 8 bases not matched to a gene; V was cut back by 3 bases and J by 1 base. This CDR3 has 16 amino acids. CDR1 is SGHDT, CDR2 YYEEEE, per germline. The CDR3 nucleotides are TGTGCCAGCAGCTCCGGCGGGAGGGCCGGATCCTACGAGCAGTACTTC. It is translated as CASSSGGRAGSYEQYF.

Points on this clonotype: At one of its ends the junction is not consistent with the germline gene, which may arise from a read error. This chain joins TRBV12-3 or TRBV12-4 and TRBJ1-5, with 9 bases fitting TRBD1. The CDR3 sequence is 16 residues long. CDR3 coding DNA: TGTGCCAGCAGTCCTCGATGGACAGGGGAGAATCCGCCCCAGCATTTT. It yields the protein CASSPRWTGENPPQHF.

This chain connects TRBV6-1 to TRBJ2-3; weak D call: TRBD2 (5 bases). The V gene lost 2 bases and the J gene lost 2 bases, with 17 bases spanning the gap. Germline loops: CDR1 MNHNS, CDR2 SASEGT. The CDR3 has 17 residues. The CDR3 here is CASSETVRQRNTDTQYF. The CDR3 DNA reads TGTGCCAGCAGTGAAACGGTTCGGCAGCGGAACACAGATACGCAGTATTTT.

This clonotype was counted ten times or more. The chain joins TRBV4-1 to TRBJ2-5, with D uncertain. V lost 2 bases and J lost 2, with 9 bases in between. The V gene's germline CDR1 is MGHRA and CDR2 YSYEKL. This CDR3 contains 14 residues. CDR3 in amino acids: CASSQLWQQETQYF. The DNA of the CDR3 is TGCGCCAGCAGCCAATTGTGGCAGCAAGAGACCCAGTACTTC.

For this clonotype: A clone one base away is much larger, so this may be a read error. In nucleotides, the CDR3 is TGTGCCAGCAGAAGTAGCGGGCAGGGTGAGCAGTTCTTC. Amino acid sequence: CASRSSGQGEQFF. The chain employs TRBV6-1 and TRBJ2-1, with 7 positions matching TRBD2. The germline V gene encodes CDR1 MNHNS and CDR2 SASEGT. The CDR3 runs to 13 residues. V was clipped by 6 bases and J by 9 bases; unmatched bases: 8.